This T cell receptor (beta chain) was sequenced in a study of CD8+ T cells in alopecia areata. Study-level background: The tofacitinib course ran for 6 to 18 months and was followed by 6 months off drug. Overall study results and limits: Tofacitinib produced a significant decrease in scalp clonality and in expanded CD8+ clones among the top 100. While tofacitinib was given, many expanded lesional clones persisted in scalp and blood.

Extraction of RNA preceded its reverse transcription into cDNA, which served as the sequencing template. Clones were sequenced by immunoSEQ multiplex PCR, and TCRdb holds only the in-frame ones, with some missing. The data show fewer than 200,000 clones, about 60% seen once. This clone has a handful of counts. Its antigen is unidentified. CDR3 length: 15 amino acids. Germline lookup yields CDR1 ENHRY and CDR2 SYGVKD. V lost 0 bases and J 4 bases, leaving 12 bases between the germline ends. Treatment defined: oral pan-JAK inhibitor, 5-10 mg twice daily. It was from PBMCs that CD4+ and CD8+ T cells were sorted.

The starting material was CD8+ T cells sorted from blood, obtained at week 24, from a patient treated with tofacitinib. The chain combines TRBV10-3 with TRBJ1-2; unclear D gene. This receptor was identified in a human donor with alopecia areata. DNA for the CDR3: TGTGCCATCAGTGAGTCTGGAGAGGATCTCTATGGCTACACCTTC. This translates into CAISESGEDLYGYTF.